Below, 10 T cell receptor beta chains from the same sample are listed, as sequenced in a study of blood T cell repertoires in COVID-19. Libraries were prepared by immunoSEQ multiplex PCR; TCRdb keeps only in-frame clonotypes and omits some of them. The sample carries roughly 150,000 clones, roughly 74% recorded once. Sequenced sample: peripheral blood. The receptors here all came from a woman over 75 with acute or convalescent COVID-19.

This clone is labeled as medium-sized (0.01 to 0.1%). This specimen includes other DNA sequences encoding the same CDR3. V gene TRBV6-5 combines with J gene TRBJ1-3; D gene ambiguous. V shed 2 bases and J shed 2 bases, with 7 bases lying between them. Germline V gives CDR1 MNHEY, CDR2 SVGAGI. CDR3 size: 14 residues. The CDR3 loop is CASSYGGPGNTIYF. The CDR3 coding sequence is TGTGCCAGCAGTTACGGAGGGCCTGGAAACACCATATATTTT.

Written as DNA, the CDR3 is TGTGCCAGCAGTTACTCGGTCGGGGGGGGGCAGGAAAAACTGTTTTTT. It yields the protein CASSYSVGGGQEKLFF. The chain recombines TRBV6-5 with TRBJ1-4; perhaps TRBD1 as D (6 bases). CDR3 size: 16 residues. CDR1 MNHEY and CDR2 SVGAGI come from the germline V gene. Trimming left V 0 bases short and J 8 bases short, with 16 bases between.

This chain links TRBV5-1 with TRBJ1-1, with a possible D match to TRBD1 (6 bases). The germline V gene has CDR1 SGHRS and CDR2 YFSETQ. This CDR3 has 14 residues. The ends were cut back, 2 bases at V and 6 bases at J, with 14 bases in the middle. The CDR3 DNA is TGCGCCAGCAGCTTTTCAGGGGTCCGCCCTGAAGCTTTCTTT. It is translated as CASSFSGVRPEAFF. The full variable domain, completed using reference TRBV5-1 and TRBJ1-1, is KAGVTQTPRYLIKTRGQQVTLSCSPISGHRSVSWYQQTPGQGLQFLFEYFSETQRNKGNFPGRFSGRQFSNSRSEMNVSTLELGDSALYLCASSFSGVRPEAFFGQGTRLTVV.

The chain joins TRBV19 to TRBJ1-3; 9 bases agree with TRBD1. CDR1 is LNHDA, CDR2 SQIVND, per germline (reference sequence). CDR3 length: 18 amino acids. The ends lost 6 bases at V and 4 bases at J; junction bases unmatched: 16. The CDR3, as DNA: TGTGCCAGTAGGACTGGGACAGGGAAAGCCGGCGGGGGAAACACCATATATTTT. Translation: CASRTGTGKAGGGNTIYF.

The chain recombines TRBV19 with TRBJ1-5; D call uncertain. V lost 0 bases to trimming and J lost 1 base, with 7 bases between them. CDR3 length: 15 residues. CDR1 LNHDA and CDR2 SQIVND come from the germline V gene (reference sequence). The DNA for the CDR3 is TGTGCCAGTAGTATAGATCACAAGAGCAATCAGCCCCAGCATTTT. Its protein product is CASSIDHKSNQPQHF.

The V gene is TRBV5-1, the J gene TRBJ2-7, with TRBD1 matching 8 bases. V lost 3 bases, J lost 0 bases, and 8 bases stayed unmatched. The CDR3 extends over 16 amino acids. The germline V gene has CDR1 SGHRS and CDR2 YFSETQ. This chain's CDR3 is CASSYLAGGGSYEQYF. In nucleotides, the CDR3 is TGCGCCAGCAGCTATTTAGCAGGGGGCGGCTCCTACGAGCAGTACTTC. Full variable domain (remainder filled in from reference TRBV5-1 and TRBJ2-7): KAGVTQTPRYLIKTRGQQVTLSCSPISGHRSVSWYQQTPGQGLQFLFEYFSETQRNKGNFPGRFSGRQFSNSRSEMNVSTLELGDSALYLCASSYLAGGGSYEQYFGPGTRLTVT.

The chain combines TRBV28 with TRBJ1-2; 9 positions agree with TRBD1. Trimming took 1 base from V and 8 from J; bases not matched to a gene: 5. CDR3 length: 14 residues. Germline V gene lookup returns CDR1 MDHEN and CDR2 SYDVKM. CDR3 nucleotides: TGTGCCAGCAGTTTATCACAGGGGACAGGGGGCTACACCTTC. It is translated as CASSLSQGTGGYTF.

In its sample, this clone was seen a few times. J is TRBJ1-1 and V is TRBV6-5, with D possibly being TRBD1 (5 bases). Germline CDR1 is MNHEY and CDR2 is SVGAGI. Trimming removed 7 bases from V and 4 bases from J, with 13 bases in between. This CDR3 has 13 amino acids. CDR3 loop: CASNPGLTTEAFF. The CDR3 DNA sequence: TGTGCCAGCAACCCAGGGTTGACCACTGAAGCTTTCTTT.

This clone was recorded a few times. Other nucleotide sequences in the sample specify the same CDR3. This rearrangement joins TRBV6-6 to TRBJ1-4; 9 bases line up with TRBD1. The CDR3 contains 13 residues. V shed 6 bases and J 8 bases; nucleotides not matched to a gene: 4. From germline, CDR1 is MNHNY and CDR2 SVGAGI (reference sequence). CDR3 bases: TGTGCCAGCAGGGACAGGGGTGGAGAAAAACTGTTTTTT. It specifies CASRDRGGEKLFF.

The rearrangement uses TRBV19 and TRBJ1-2, with 9 bases that match TRBD1. CDR3 size: 14 residues. Per germline, CDR1 LNHDA and CDR2 SQIVND (reference sequence). V lost 5 bases, J lost 8 bases, and 9 bases stayed unmatched. The CDR3 DNA reads TGTGCCAGTAGTCCAGATACAGGGGGCCGCGGCTACACCTTC. This codes for CASSPDTGGRGYTF.